This T cell receptor beta chain was recovered during a study of human T cells and chemical hapten exposure. Time point given: patch test 2, 6 weeks after DPC sensitization. As to treatment: therapeutic diphenylcyclopropenone sensitization with weekly scalp DPC. Total RNA extraction was carried out from unfractionated whole blood. This clonotype was picked up many times. For the library, individual cDNA molecules each received unique molecular identifiers. TCRdb processed the RACE reads anew with MiXCR; each CDR3 protein has one entry. The repertoire holds approximately 91,000 distinct CDR3 sequences, with roughly 12% as singletons. V dropped 3 bases and J dropped 0 bases, with 7 bases sitting between them. The CDR3 is made up of 14 amino acids. Germline V gives CDR1 SGDLS, CDR2 YYNGEE.

The rearrangement joins TRBV9 to TRBJ1-5, with a weak D call TRBD1 (6 bases). The TCR originated in a man in his late teens or twenties with alopecia areata. Some clones in this sample may be carry-over from other donors' samples. The specimen comprised whole blood, sampled in connection with sensitization to the hapten diphenylcyclopropenone (DPC). CDR3 amino acids: CASSATGSNQPQHF. The CDR3 DNA follows: TGTGCCAGCAGCGCGACAGGTAGCAATCAGCCCCAGCATTTT.